The 21 T cell receptor beta chains presented below share a single source sample, sequenced in a study of cytomegalovirus exposure and HLA in healthy donors. The primer mix had 60 Vbeta and 13 Jbeta primers. Sequencing was performed with immunoSEQ multiplex PCR; in TCRdb, only in-frame clones are kept and a portion is missing. The sample has 40,000 or so clones, over 60% seen once. Sequencing was carried out using PBMCs. The receptor set was obtained from a man aged 40-49 years in good health and CMV-seronegative.

This clone was counted a few times. V and J are TRBV21-1 and TRBJ2-7; the DNA was not used to check the table's D call, TRBD1. TRBV21-1 is a pseudogene locus. The CDR3 extends over 13 amino acids. The CDR3 sequence: CASSRDRWYQQYF. In nucleotides, the CDR3 is TGTGCCAGCAGCCGGGACAGATGGTATCAGCAGTACTTC.

The V and J genes are TRBV11-3 and TRBJ2-5, with unresolved D. The CDR3 is 13 amino acids. Germline assignment: CDR1 SGHNT and CDR2 YENEEA. With 5 bases removed from V and 5 bases from J, the gap between germline ends came to 12 bases. In nucleotides, the CDR3 is TGTGCCAGCAGCCGCTCTATTTCCGAGACCCAGTACTTC. The encoded protein is CASSRSISETQYF.

The rearrangement uses TRBV19 and TRBJ1-2; maybe TRBD1 (6 bases). V was clipped by 5 bases and J by 7 bases, with 23 bases between them. CDR1 and CDR2 from the germline V gene are LNHDA and SQIVND (reference sequence). The CDR3 sequence is 16 residues long. The CDR3 DNA sequence: TGTGCCAGTAGTCCCCAATCGGGTACGCAGGGGCTTGGCTACACCTTC. Translating gives CASSPQSGTQGLGYTF.

The chain carries TRBV5-1 and TRBJ2-1, with a weak D call TRBD2 (5 bases). The CDR3 has 14 amino acids. Germline values: CDR1 SGHRS, CDR2 YFSETQ. V was clipped by 4 bases and J by 8 bases, with 16 bases between them. The CDR3 sequence: CASSVDSIVDEQFF. The CDR3 DNA reads as TGCGCCAGCAGCGTGGACTCAATTGTGGATGAGCAGTTCTTC. Full variable domain (missing parts from reference TRBV5-1 and TRBJ2-1): KAGVTQTPRYLIKTRGQQVTLSCSPISGHRSVSWYQQTPGQGLQFLFEYFSETQRNKGNFPGRFSGRQFSNSRSEMNVSTLELGDSALYLCASSVDSIVDEQFFGPGTRLTVL.

This chain joins TRBV28 and TRBJ1-5; D is ambiguous. The CDR3 runs 15 residues. Trimming cost V 2 bases and J 0 bases, with 8 bases left between them. From germline, CDR1 is MDHEN and CDR2 SYDVKM. The CDR3 nucleotides are TGTGCCAGCAGTTTAGTGCAGGCTAGCAATCAGCCCCAGCATTTT. Protein: CASSLVQASNQPQHF.

This clone was observed a handful of times. The CDR3 region is CASKVSGGQETQYF. CDR3 coding DNA: TGTGCCAGCAAGGTCAGCGGGGGCCAAGAGACCCAGTACTTC. V gene TRBV6-5 combines with J gene TRBJ2-5; 8 bases fit TRBD2. CDR1 and CDR2 (germline): MNHEY, SVGAGI. J lost 1 base, V lost 7 bases, and 5 bases had no gene match. This CDR3 comprises 14 residues.

This chain connects TRBV18 to TRBJ2-7; the D is unclear. V was trimmed by 0 bases and J by 4 bases, leaving 10 bases between them. Germline CDR1 is KGHSH and CDR2 is LQKENI. There are 14 residues in the CDR3. CDR3 loop: CASSPPSLGYEQYF. The CDR3 DNA reads TGTGCCAGCTCACCACCGTCCCTCGGTTACGAGCAGTACTTC.

This clone was seen more than once but under ten times. The chain carries TRBV2 and TRBJ1-5, with TRBD1 as a possible D gene (6 bases). The V gene lost 9 bases and the J gene lost 0 bases, with 21 bases spanning the gap. Germline V lookup: CDR1 SNHLY, CDR2 FYNNEI. The CDR3 is 17 amino acids. The CDR3 loop is CASSPGAISYSNQPQHF. CDR3 in DNA: TGTGCCAGTTCCCCAGGGGCCATCAGTTATAGCAATCAGCCCCAGCATTTT.

V and J are TRBV4-1 and TRBJ2-1, with D unresolved. This CDR3 has 11 residues. Germline CDR1 is MGHRA and CDR2 is YSYEKL. V lost 3 bases and J lost 8, with 5 bases in between. The DNA for the CDR3 is TGCGCCAGCAGCCATACGGATGAGCAGTTCTTC. Encoded protein: CASSHTDEQFF.

The chain combines TRBV7-2 with TRBJ1-1; TRBD1 is a possible D gene (5 bases). The CDR3 extends over 16 amino acids. The V and J ends lost 0 bases and 1 base respectively, with 12 bases between them. Germline CDR1 and CDR2: SGHTA and FQGNSA. The CDR3 spells CASSLAQAPGNTEAFF. The CDR3 nucleotides are TGTGCCAGCAGCTTAGCACAGGCCCCCGGGAACACTGAAGCTTTCTTT.

This clone was counted between two and nine times. The chain links TRBV4-1 to TRBJ1-1; tentative D call: TRBD1 (6 bases). Trimming stripped 4 bases from V and 2 bases from J, with 14 bases between. The CDR3 is 15 residues long. Germline loops: CDR1 MGHRA, CDR2 YSYEKL. The CDR3 DNA is TGCGCCAGCAGCCCTGGACAGACACAAAACACTGAAGCTTTCTTT. Its protein product is CASSPGQTQNTEAFF.

This chain connects TRBV6-1 to TRBJ2-7; D unresolved. CDR3 length: 13 residues. Trimming pared 5 bases from V and 6 bases from J, leaving 14 bases between. The germline V gene encodes CDR1 MNHNS and CDR2 SASEGT. This chain's CDR3 is CASSSQAPREQYF. The CDR3 coding sequence is TGTGCCAGCAGTTCCCAGGCCCCCCGCGAGCAGTACTTC.

J is TRBJ2-1 and V is TRBV5-1; TRBD2 aligns across 11 bases. CDR1 SGHRS and CDR2 YFSETQ come from the germline V gene. This CDR3 contains 15 residues. Unmatched junction bases numbered 0, after V lost 0 bases and J lost 4 bases. CDR3 loop: CASSLASGGYNEQFF. The CDR3 bases are TGCGCCAGCAGCTTGGCTAGCGGGGGGTACAATGAGCAGTTCTTC.

This clone was found a few times. This chain links TRBV5-1 with TRBJ1-2, with 8 bases that match TRBD1. J gave up 6 bases and V 4 bases, and 2 bases lay outside the gene matches. CDR1 and CDR2 from the germline V gene are SGHRS and YFSETQ. The CDR3 consists of 12 residues. The CDR3 DNA reads TGCGCCAGCAGCGGACAGGGACATGGCTACACCTTC. Translated, it gives CASSGQGHGYTF.

This clone is labeled as medium-sized. The V gene is TRBV19, the J gene TRBJ2-3, with D tentatively TRBD2 (6 bases). CDR3 length equals 15 residues. Germline-derived CDR1 and CDR2 are LNHDA and SQIVND (reference sequence). V was pared by 9 bases and J by 0 bases, with 16 bases between. The CDR3 spells CASSWRAGSTDTQYF. CDR3 nucleotides: TGTGCCAGCTCCTGGAGAGCGGGTAGCACAGATACGCAGTATTTT.

This clone has just a few counts. V usage is TRBV10-3 and J usage is TRBJ1-5; TRBD1 might be the D (5 bases). The CDR3 has 13 amino acids. Germline CDR1 is ENHRY and CDR2 is SYGVKD. Trimming removed 2 bases from V and 6 bases from J, with 8 bases in between. DNA for the CDR3: TGTGCCATCAGTGAGGGGGCTGCTCAGCCCCAGCATTTT. Translation: CAISEGAAQPQHF.

This rearrangement joins TRBV6-6 to TRBJ1-2, with no clear D. Deletions cut 2 bases from V and 6 bases from J, with 10 bases between. The CDR3 spans 13 residues. Germline lookup yields CDR1 MNHNY and CDR2 SVGAGI (reference sequence). The CDR3 coding sequence is TGTGCCAGCAGTTACGTCAGGCCCGATGGCTACACCTTC. Amino acids: CASSYVRPDGYTF.

The V gene is TRBV19, the J gene TRBJ1-1; D possibly corresponds to TRBD1 (6 bases). CDR1 and CDR2 (germline): LNHDA, SQIVND (reference sequence). V gave up 5 bases and J gave up 5 bases, with 12 bases separating them. The CDR3 runs to 13 residues. The CDR3 DNA follows: TGTGCCAGTAGTCCCTTCGGACAGACTGAAGCTTTCTTT. Its translation is CASSPFGQTEAFF.

The chain combines TRBV19 with TRBJ1-6, with D possibly matching TRBD1 (5 bases). Per the germline V gene, CDR1 is LNHDA and CDR2 is SQIVND (reference sequence). The V end lost 3 bases, the J end lost 6 bases, and 12 bases lay between the germline ends. This CDR3 is built from 15 residues. The CDR3 DNA reads as TGTGCCAGTAGTATGTCAGGGTTCGGTAATTCACCCCTCCACTTT. Translated: CASSMSGFGNSPLHF.

CDR3 in amino acids: CSVDWGPAAETQYF. The CDR3 DNA reads TGCAGCGTTGACTGGGGGCCAGCCGCGGAGACCCAGTACTTC. V and J are TRBV29-1 and TRBJ2-5, with D maybe TRBD1 (6 bases). The V end lost 3 bases, the J end lost 5 bases, and 16 bases lay between the germline ends. The CDR3 is made up of 14 amino acids. CDR1 and CDR2 from the germline V gene are SQVTM and ANQGSEA.

Only a few counts were recorded for this clone. The chain is built from TRBV29-1 and TRBJ1-4; D perhaps matches TRBD1 (5 bases). In germline, CDR1 is SQVTM, CDR2 ANQGSEA. CDR3 size: 17 residues. The germline V and J ends were trimmed by 4 bases and 3 bases, with 21 bases remaining between them. CDR3 amino acids: CSVAGLLGAYANEKLFF. In nucleotides, the CDR3 is TGCAGCGTTGCTGGGCTCTTAGGGGCGTACGCTAATGAAAAACTGTTTTTT.